The source of this TCR beta chain is a study of glioma-infiltrating T cells. The iRepertoire nested amplicon-rescue multiplex PCR amplified TCR alpha and beta CDR3s from RNA. Via MiXCR, TCRdb re-called the multiplex PCR reads, giving one row per CDR3 protein. The sample includes 150,000 or so distinct CDR3 sequences, about two fifths of them seen just once. V was clipped by 8 bases and J by 2 bases; unmatched bases: 3. Germline loops: CDR1 MNHNS, CDR2 SASEGT. The CDR3 has 13 residues. Sequenced: glioma tissue, nonneoplastic brain tissue, or PBMCs (not recorded which). The chain carries TRBV6-1 and TRBJ2-3; 8 nucleotides line up with TRBD1. The sequence was obtained from a human donor with low-grade glioma or glioblastoma, undergoing nonglioma brain surgery, or in good health (not recorded which). The CDR3 loop reads CASDRGTTDTQYF. The CDR3 DNA reads TGTGCCAGCGACAGGGGTACCACAGATACGCAGTATTTT.